This T cell receptor beta chain was retrieved from a study of CD8 T cells in ankylosing spondylitis. Via MiXCR, TCRdb re-called the 5' RACE reads, giving one row per CDR3 protein. The sample includes under 300,000 distinct CDR3 sequences, approximately 12% of them seen just once. Deletions cut 1 base from V and 0 bases from J, with 7 bases between. Germline loops: CDR1 MNHEY, CDR2 SVGAGI. This CDR3 spans 14 amino acids. This clonotype was seen repeatedly, ten times or more. The chain has TRBV6-5 and TRBJ2-7; D not resolved. The sample taken for sequencing was blood, either unsorted or a sorted T cell fraction (not recorded which). The clonotype originates from a male donor with ankylosing spondylitis or in good health (not recorded which). The CDR3 sequence is CASSYYGDSYEQYF. In nucleotides, the CDR3 is TGTGCCAGCAGTTACTATGGCGACTCCTACGAGCAGTACTTC.